This is a list of T cell receptor beta chains from one sample in a study of cytomegalovirus exposure and HLA in healthy donors. The method was immunoSEQ multiplex PCR; TCRdb's version includes in-frame clones alone and lacks a portion of them. The table has some 89,000 clones, about four fifths seen once. Input material: PBMCs. The receptors originated from a woman aged 25 to 39 in good health and CMV-seronegative. Each CDR3 is given with its conserved first and last residue. D genes are given only for firm matches. Where a row states a size, it is once, few, many or the class of an expanded clone; other rows omit it.

16	TRBD1	TRBV19	NA	TRBJ1-5	CASSARTDRGGQPQHF	TGTGCCAGTAGTGCCCGCACCGACAGGGGAGGTCAGCCCCAGCATTTT
17	TRBD2	TRBV15	NA	TRBJ2-1	CATSRGIIAGGPDEQFF	TGTGCCACCAGCAGGGGCATCATAGCGGGAGGGCCCGATGAGCAGTTCTTC
19	TRBD1	TRBV2	NA	TRBJ1-5	CASSGVPGQGGDSNQPQHF	TGTGCCAGCAGTGGGGTCCCCGGACAGGGGGGGGATAGCAATCAGCCCCAGCATTTT
14	TRBD2	TRBV28	few	TRBJ2-7	CASREVGVGGEQYF	TGTGCCAGCCGGGAGGTAGGGGTTGGAGGCGAGCAGTACTTC
15	TRBD1	TRBV10-2	few	TRBJ1-3	CASSEAGQGHNTIYF	TGCGCCAGCAGTGAGGCGGGACAGGGGCACAACACCATATATTTT
14	NA	TRBV15	few	TRBJ1-2	CATSRPQFGWGYTF	TGTGCCACCAGCAGGCCCCAGTTTGGTTGGGGCTACACCTTC
15	TRBD1	TRBV10-3	NA	TRBJ1-3	CATWDKGASGNTIYF	TGTGCCACCTGGGATAAGGGGGCGTCTGGAAACACCATATATTTT
15	TRBD1	TRBV7-9	NA	TRBJ2-5	CASSYGTGEVETQYF	TGTGCCAGCAGCTACGGGACAGGGGAAGTAGAGACCCAGTACTTC
14	NA	TRBV6-1	NA	TRBJ2-6	CASSDGVGANVLTF	TGTGCCAGCTCGGACGGGGTCGGGGCCAACGTCCTGACTTTC
15	NA	TRBV2	few	TRBJ2-1	CASSPGLIAYNEQFF	TGTGCCAGCAGCCCAGGGTTGATTGCGTACAATGAGCAGTTCTTC
16	NA	TRBV7-3	NA	TRBJ1-5	CASSNMGHRSNQPQHF	TGTGCCAGCAGCAATATGGGGCACCGTAGCAATCAGCCCCAGCATTTT
17	NA	TRBV6-4	few	TRBJ1-1	CASSERSRGGLGTEAFF	TGTGCCAGCAGTGAACGGTCGAGGGGAGGATTGGGCACTGAAGCTTTCTTT
12	NA	TRBV19	NA	TRBJ1-1	CASIRANTEAFF	TGTGCCAGTATCAGGGCGAACACTGAAGCTTTCTTT
15	NA	TRBV5-1	NA	TRBJ2-2	CASNGQPPNTGELFF	TGCGCCAGCAACGGACAGCCTCCCAACACCGGGGAGCTGTTTTTT
17	TRBD2	TRBV28	few	TRBJ2-6	CASRTAGRALGANVLTF	TGTGCCAGCAGAACAGCAGGGAGGGCGCTTGGGGCCAACGTCCTGACTTTC